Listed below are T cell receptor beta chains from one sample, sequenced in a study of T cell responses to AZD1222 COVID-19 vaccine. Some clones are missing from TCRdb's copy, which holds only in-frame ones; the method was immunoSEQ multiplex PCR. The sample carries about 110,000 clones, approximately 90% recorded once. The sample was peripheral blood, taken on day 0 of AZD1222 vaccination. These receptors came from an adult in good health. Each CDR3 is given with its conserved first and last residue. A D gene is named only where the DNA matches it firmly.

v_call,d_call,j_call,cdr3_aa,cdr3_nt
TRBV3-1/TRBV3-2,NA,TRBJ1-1,CASSNQNTEAFF,TGTGCCAGCAGCAACCAGAACACTGAAGCTTTCTTT
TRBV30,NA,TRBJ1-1,CAWSGRTEAFF,TGTGCCTGGAGTGGTCGCACTGAAGCTTTCTTT
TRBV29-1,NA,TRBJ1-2,CSVPGAPGGYTF,TGCAGCGTCCCGGGGGCCCCTGGGGGCTACACCTTC
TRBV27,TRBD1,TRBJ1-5,CASSSTGGAQPQHF,TGTGCCAGCAGTTCTACAGGGGGGGCTCAGCCCCAGCATTTT
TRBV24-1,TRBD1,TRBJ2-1,CATSDAGTESYNEQFF,TGTGCCACCAGTGACGCCGGGACAGAGTCTTACAATGAGCAGTTCTTC
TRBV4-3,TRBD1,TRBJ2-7,CASSQDLGQDRGYEQYF,TGCGCCAGCAGCCAAGATCTCGGGCAGGACAGGGGCTACGAGCAGTACTTC
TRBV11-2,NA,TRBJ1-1,CASSLEWGNTEAFF,TGTGCCAGCAGCTTAGAGTGGGGGAACACTGAAGCTTTCTTT
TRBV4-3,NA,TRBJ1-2,CADDVPGYGYTF,TGCGCCGATGATGTGCCGGGCTATGGCTACACCTTC
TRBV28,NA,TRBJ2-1,CASSKLGKEFF,TGTGCCAGCAGTAAACTAGGGAAGGAGTTCTTC
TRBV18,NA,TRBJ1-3,CASSPPTGNTIYF,TGTGCCAGCTCACCACCGACAGGAAACACCATATATTTT
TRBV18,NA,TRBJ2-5,CASSQGPRPSETQYF,TGTGCCAGCTCCCAGGGCCCCCGTCCCTCAGAGACCCAGTACTTC
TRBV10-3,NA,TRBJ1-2,CAISEDGTRGPANYGYTF,TGTGCCATCAGTGAGGATGGGACCCGGGGGCCAGCTAACTATGGCTACACCTTC
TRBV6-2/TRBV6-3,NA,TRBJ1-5,CASSYPQAGTHQPQHF,TGTGCCAGCAGTTACCCCCAAGCCGGGACCCATCAGCCCCAGCATTTT
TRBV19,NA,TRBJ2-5,CASSIGTGVRETQYF,TGTGCCAGTAGTATCGGTACGGGAGTAAGGGAGACCCAGTACTTC
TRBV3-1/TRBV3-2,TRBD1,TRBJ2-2,CASSHERDRGTGELFF,TGTGCCAGCAGCCACGAAAGGGACAGGGGCACCGGGGAGCTGTTTTTT